A selection of T cell receptor beta chains follows, all from one sample in a study of PD-L1 blockade in urothelial cancer. Generated by immunoSEQ multiplex PCR, the TCRdb table keeps only in-frame clones and is missing some. Here the sample spans about 45,000 clones, approximately 89% being singletons. The starting material was PBMCs, obtained around atezolizumab (anti-PD-L1) treatment. The receptors shown here come from a man older than 75 with urothelial cancer. Both conserved end residues are trimmed from each CDR3. D genes are given only for firm matches. Only some rows state a clone size, as once, few, many or a class for expanded clones.

CDR3 protein: ASSPTGVNTGELF
CDR3 length: 13
V gene: TRBV7-9
clone size: -
D gene: TRBD1

CDR3 protein: ASSRTGTNTDTQY
CDR3 length: 13
V gene: TRBV23-1
clone size: -
D gene: -

CDR3 protein: ASNPSGGSYNEQF
CDR3 length: 13
V gene: TRBV5-1
clone size: -
D gene: -

CDR3 protein: ASSYAGTASYEQY
CDR3 length: 13
V gene: TRBV27
clone size: -
D gene: TRBD1

CDR3 protein: ASSPRPGAEKLF
CDR3 length: 12
V gene: TRBV5-1
clone size: few
D gene: -

CDR3 protein: ASSPLESPGYT
CDR3 length: 11
V gene: TRBV7-7
clone size: -
D gene: -

CDR3 protein: ASSLQGAVNEQF
CDR3 length: 12
V gene: TRBV7-9
clone size: -
D gene: TRBD1

CDR3 protein: ASSVGGAQQTQY
CDR3 length: 12
V gene: TRBV9
clone size: -
D gene: -

CDR3 protein: ASSPDRDTGELF
CDR3 length: 12
V gene: TRBV11-3
clone size: few
D gene: TRBD1

CDR3 protein: ASSPTYNEQF
CDR3 length: 10
V gene: TRBV6-6
clone size: -
D gene: -

CDR3 protein: ASSPGQGLVGYT
CDR3 length: 12
V gene: TRBV19
clone size: -
D gene: TRBD1

CDR3 protein: ASSLGSGEKLF
CDR3 length: 11
V gene: TRBV5-5
clone size: -
D gene: -

CDR3 protein: AWSVSRTGRSNEKLF
CDR3 length: 15
V gene: TRBV30
clone size: -
D gene: TRBD1

CDR3 protein: ASSLTGTSGSYNEQF
CDR3 length: 15
V gene: TRBV5-4
clone size: -
D gene: TRBD2

CDR3 protein: ASSETGRSGYT
CDR3 length: 11
V gene: TRBV6-1
clone size: -
D gene: TRBD1

CDR3 protein: TSSLDSGRSYNEQF
CDR3 length: 14
V gene: TRBV5-6
clone size: -
D gene: TRBD2

CDR3 protein: ASSLSGSYEQY
CDR3 length: 11
V gene: TRBV6-6
clone size: -
D gene: -

CDR3 protein: AWSSPAWRGAFNYGYT
CDR3 length: 16
V gene: TRBV30
clone size: -
D gene: -

CDR3 protein: ASSLASTSGQETQY
CDR3 length: 14
V gene: TRBV7-2
clone size: -
D gene: TRBD2

CDR3 protein: AISGTFGANVLT
CDR3 length: 12
V gene: TRBV10-3
clone size: -
D gene: -

CDR3 protein: ASSPLGQGGYTEAF
CDR3 length: 14
V gene: TRBV18
clone size: -
D gene: TRBD1

CDR3 protein: ASNRQGIGETQY
CDR3 length: 12
V gene: TRBV5-4
clone size: -
D gene: TRBD1

CDR3 protein: ASSPSGTGTAGYT
CDR3 length: 13
V gene: TRBV18
clone size: -
D gene: TRBD1

CDR3 protein: ASSAAGGQVGRKY
CDR3 length: 13
V gene: TRBV2
clone size: -
D gene: TRBD2

CDR3 protein: ASLSGPDTGELF
CDR3 length: 12
V gene: TRBV7-6
clone size: few
D gene: -

CDR3 protein: ASSLAQGLHTEAF
CDR3 length: 13
V gene: TRBV7-2
clone size: once
D gene: -

CDR3 protein: ASSPSRGLRNIQY
CDR3 length: 13
V gene: TRBV6-5
clone size: -
D gene: -

CDR3 protein: ASKRETNQPQH
CDR3 length: 11
V gene: TRBV7-2
clone size: -
D gene: -

CDR3 protein: ASSYSLSEAF
CDR3 length: 10
V gene: TRBV6-5
clone size: -
D gene: -

CDR3 protein: ASSTGTGQDTQY
CDR3 length: 12
V gene: TRBV5-1
clone size: once
D gene: TRBD1

CDR3 protein: ASNRIYNEQF
CDR3 length: 10
V gene: TRBV28
clone size: -
D gene: -

CDR3 protein: ASSSRSSGSPETQY
CDR3 length: 14
V gene: TRBV5-1
clone size: once
D gene: TRBD2

CDR3 protein: ASSYSEGPQH
CDR3 length: 10
V gene: TRBV6-6
clone size: few
D gene: -

CDR3 protein: ASSMTSAIYNEQF
CDR3 length: 13
V gene: TRBV7-9
clone size: -
D gene: TRBD2

CDR3 protein: ASSRLTAATNEKLF
CDR3 length: 14
V gene: TRBV18
clone size: -
D gene: -

CDR3 protein: ASSPPAGVARRETQY
CDR3 length: 15
V gene: TRBV19
clone size: -
D gene: -

CDR3 protein: ASSPGQNYGYT
CDR3 length: 11
V gene: TRBV18
clone size: -
D gene: -

CDR3 protein: ASSLLTGGRETQY
CDR3 length: 13
V gene: TRBV5-5
clone size: -
D gene: TRBD1

CDR3 protein: ASSLQGNSGNTIY
CDR3 length: 13
V gene: TRBV5-1
clone size: -
D gene: TRBD1

CDR3 protein: ATSRDGQPQH
CDR3 length: 10
V gene: TRBV15
clone size: -
D gene: -

CDR3 protein: ASTQGGASGEAGELF
CDR3 length: 15
V gene: TRBV28
clone size: -
D gene: TRBD2

CDR3 protein: ASSLGTGGREQY
CDR3 length: 12
V gene: TRBV5-1
clone size: -
D gene: TRBD1

CDR3 protein: ASRLLAGESDEQF
CDR3 length: 13
V gene: TRBV6-6
clone size: -
D gene: TRBD2

CDR3 protein: AWSAIGTGRNQPQH
CDR3 length: 14
V gene: TRBV30
clone size: -
D gene: TRBD1

CDR3 protein: ASGGLAGTSYNEQF
CDR3 length: 14
V gene: TRBV12-5
clone size: once
D gene: TRBD2